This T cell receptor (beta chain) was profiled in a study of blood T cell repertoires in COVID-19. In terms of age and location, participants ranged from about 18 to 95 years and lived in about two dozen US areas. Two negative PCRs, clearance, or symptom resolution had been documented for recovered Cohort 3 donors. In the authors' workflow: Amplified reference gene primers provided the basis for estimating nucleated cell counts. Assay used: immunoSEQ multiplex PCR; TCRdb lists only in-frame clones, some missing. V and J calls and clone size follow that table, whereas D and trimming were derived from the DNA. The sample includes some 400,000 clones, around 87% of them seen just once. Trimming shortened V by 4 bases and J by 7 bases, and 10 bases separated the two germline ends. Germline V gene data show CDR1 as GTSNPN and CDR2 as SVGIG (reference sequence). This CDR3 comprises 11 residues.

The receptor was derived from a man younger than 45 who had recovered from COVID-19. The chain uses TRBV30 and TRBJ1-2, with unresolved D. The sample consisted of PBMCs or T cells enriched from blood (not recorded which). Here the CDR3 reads CAWMAGAGYTF. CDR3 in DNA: TGTGCCTGGATGGCGGGCGCTGGCTACACCTTC.